These 9 T cell receptor beta chains came from one sample sequenced in a study of radiotherapy plus CTLA-4 blockade in lung cancer. The repertoire was sequenced with immunoSEQ multiplex PCR; TCRdb's copy has only in-frame clones and lacks some. The sample includes some 60,000 clones, roughly four fifths seen only once; the top ten take around a sixth. The sample was peripheral blood, taken from a patient treated with radiotherapy plus ipilimumab. The receptors come from a human donor with non-small cell lung cancer who had a complete response to radiotherapy plus ipilimumab.

This clone was detected only a few times. The V call is TRBV25-1, the J call TRBJ1-2; TRBD1 might be the D (5 bases). The V gene's germline CDR1 is MGHDK and CDR2 SYGVNS. This CDR3 has 12 residues. The V end lost 6 bases, the J end lost 2 bases, and 7 bases lay between the germline ends. The CDR3 is CASRGLNYGYTF. CDR3 coding DNA: TGTGCCAGCAGGGGACTGAACTATGGCTACACCTTC.

This clone was seen just once. This chain links TRBV29-1 with TRBJ2-1; TRBD2 matches 10 bases. CDR1 and CDR2 (germline): SQVTM, ANQGSEA. The CDR3 is made up of 11 amino acids. Trimming at V came to 3 bases and at J to 15 bases, leaving 5 bases not matched to a gene. In nucleotides, the CDR3 is TGCAGCGTTGATAGCGGGGGGTCCCGGTTCTTC. As protein: CSVDSGGSRFF.

V usage is TRBV19 and J usage is TRBJ1-6; TRBD1 matches 7 bases. This CDR3 region has 15 residues. Germline values: CDR1 LNHDA, CDR2 SQIVND (reference sequence). V lost 5 bases, J lost 6 bases, and 7 bases stayed unmatched. The CDR3 here is CASSGKTGLNSPLHF. In nucleotides, the CDR3 is TGTGCCAGTAGTGGAAAGACAGGGCTTAATTCACCCCTCCACTTT.

The gene calls are TRBV5-6 and TRBJ1-2; 7 nucleotides match TRBD1. The CDR3 has 12 residues. V dropped 4 bases and J dropped 3; count of bases not matched to a gene: 0. The germline V gene encodes CDR1 SGHDT and CDR2 YYEEEE. The CDR3 region is CASSQGDYGYTF. The CDR3 nucleotides are TGTGCCAGCAGCCAGGGGGACTATGGCTACACCTTC.

This clone was detected once. The chain carries TRBV6-5 and TRBJ1-2; 7 bases fit TRBD1. CDR1 is MNHEY, CDR2 SVGAGI, per germline. With V trimmed by 2 bases and J by 1 base, 7 bases remained unmatched. CDR3 size: 16 residues. CDR3 in DNA: TGTGCCAGCAGTTACAGGTCAGGGGACAGTAACTATGGCTACACCTTC. Protein: CASSYRSGDSNYGYTF.

The CDR3 spells CASSLYGQGAGELFF. Here the CDR3 DNA reads TGCGCCAGCAGCTTGTATGGACAGGGGGCCGGGGAGCTGTTTTTT. V and J are TRBV5-1 and TRBJ2-2, with 10 bases lining up with TRBD1. After removal of 1 base from V and 6 bases from J, the junction contained 3 bases not matched to a gene. In germline, CDR1 is SGHRS, CDR2 YFSETQ. The CDR3 is 15 residues long.

V and J are TRBV11-2 and TRBJ1-2; 10 bases align to TRBD1. The V and J ends lost 4 bases and 0 bases, in that order; junction bases with no gene match: 5. CDR1 is SGHAT, CDR2 FQNNGV, per germline. The length of the CDR3 is 16 residues. The CDR3 DNA follows: TGTGCCAGCAGCTCGGGACAGGGGCGAACTAACTATGGCTACACCTTC. This gives the protein CASSSGQGRTNYGYTF.

The J gene is TRBJ1-1, the V gene TRBV23-1, with no clear D. TRBV23-1 is placed among ORFs of uncertain function. The CDR3 covers 14 residues. Between the trimmed V and J ends, which lost 4 bases and 1 base, there was a span of 10 bases. CDR3 loop: CASSPPGGNTEAFF. The CDR3 DNA reads TGCGCCAGCAGTCCCCCGGGAGGGAACACTGAAGCTTTCTTT.

This clone was seen a handful of times. The chain employs TRBV10-2 and TRBJ1-2; D possibly corresponds to TRBD1 (5 bases). Trimming stripped 2 bases from V and 5 bases from J, with 12 bases between. The CDR3 extends over 14 amino acids. Germline V gene sequence: CDR1 WSHSY, CDR2 SAAADI. The CDR3, as DNA: TGCGCCAGCAGTGAGAAGAATACAGGTTATGGCTACACCTTC. This translates into CASSEKNTGYGYTF.